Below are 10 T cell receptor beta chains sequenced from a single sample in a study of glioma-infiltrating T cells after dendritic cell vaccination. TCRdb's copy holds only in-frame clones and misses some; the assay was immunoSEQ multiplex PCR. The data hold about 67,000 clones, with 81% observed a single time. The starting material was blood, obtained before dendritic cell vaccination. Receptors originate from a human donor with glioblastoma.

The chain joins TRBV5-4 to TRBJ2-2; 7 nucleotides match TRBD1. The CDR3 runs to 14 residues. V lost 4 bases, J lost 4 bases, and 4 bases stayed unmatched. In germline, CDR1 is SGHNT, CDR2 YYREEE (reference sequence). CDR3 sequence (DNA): TGTGCCAGCAGCCGGGACAGAGTCACCGGGGAGCTGTTTTTT. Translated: CASSRDRVTGELFF.

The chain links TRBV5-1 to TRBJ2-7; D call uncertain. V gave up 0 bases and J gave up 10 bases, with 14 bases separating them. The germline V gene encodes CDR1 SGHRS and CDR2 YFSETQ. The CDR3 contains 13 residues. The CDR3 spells CASSLAAPTIQYF. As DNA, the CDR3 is TGCGCCAGCAGCTTGGCCGCGCCAACCATACAGTACTTC.

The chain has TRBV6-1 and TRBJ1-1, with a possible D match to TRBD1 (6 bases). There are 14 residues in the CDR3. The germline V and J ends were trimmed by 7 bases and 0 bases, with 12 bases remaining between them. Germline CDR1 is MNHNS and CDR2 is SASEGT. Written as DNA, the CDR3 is TGTGCCAGCAACCCCGGACAGCTGAACACTGAAGCTTTCTTT. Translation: CASNPGQLNTEAFF.

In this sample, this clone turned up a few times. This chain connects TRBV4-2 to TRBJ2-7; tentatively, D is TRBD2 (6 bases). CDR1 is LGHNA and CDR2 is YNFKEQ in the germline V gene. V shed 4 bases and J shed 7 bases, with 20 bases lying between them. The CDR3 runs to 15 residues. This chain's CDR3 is CASSPENDGAGEQYF. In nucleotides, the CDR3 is TGTGCCAGCAGCCCAGAGAACGACGGGGCGGGAGAGCAGTACTTC.

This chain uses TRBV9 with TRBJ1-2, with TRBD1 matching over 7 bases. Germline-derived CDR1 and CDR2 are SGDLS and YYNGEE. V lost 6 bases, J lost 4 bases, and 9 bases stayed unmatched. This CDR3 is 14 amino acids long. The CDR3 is CASTVTGLRYGYTF. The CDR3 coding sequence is TGTGCCAGCACCGTGACAGGGCTCCGCTATGGCTACACCTTC. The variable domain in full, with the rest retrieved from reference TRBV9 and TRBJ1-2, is DSGVTQTPKHLITATGQRVTLRCSPRSGDLSVYWYQQSLDQGLQFLIQYYNGEERAKGNILERFSAQQFPDLHSELNLSSLELGDSALYFCASTVTGLRYGYTFGSGTRLTVV.

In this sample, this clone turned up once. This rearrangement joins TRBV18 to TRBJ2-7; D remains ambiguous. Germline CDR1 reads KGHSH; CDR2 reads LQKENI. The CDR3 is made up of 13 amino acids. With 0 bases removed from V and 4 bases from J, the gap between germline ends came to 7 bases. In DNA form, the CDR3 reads TGTGCCAGCTCACCACCATCGGGTTACGAGCAGTACTTC. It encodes CASSPPSGYEQYF.

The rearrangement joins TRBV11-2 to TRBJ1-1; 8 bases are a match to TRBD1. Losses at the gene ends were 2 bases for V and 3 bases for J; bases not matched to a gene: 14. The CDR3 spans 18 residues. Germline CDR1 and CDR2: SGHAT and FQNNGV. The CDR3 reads CASSLSLPGTGFYTEAFF. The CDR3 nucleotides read TGTGCCAGCAGCTTAAGCCTTCCCGGGACAGGATTTTACACTGAAGCTTTCTTT.

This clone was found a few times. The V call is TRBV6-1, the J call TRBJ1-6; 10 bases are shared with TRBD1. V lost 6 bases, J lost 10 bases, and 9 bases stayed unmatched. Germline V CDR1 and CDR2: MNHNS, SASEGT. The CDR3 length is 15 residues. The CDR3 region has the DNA TGTGCCAGCAGGCCGGGGGACAGGGGCCGGTCACCCCTCCACTTT. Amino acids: CASRPGDRGRSPLHF.

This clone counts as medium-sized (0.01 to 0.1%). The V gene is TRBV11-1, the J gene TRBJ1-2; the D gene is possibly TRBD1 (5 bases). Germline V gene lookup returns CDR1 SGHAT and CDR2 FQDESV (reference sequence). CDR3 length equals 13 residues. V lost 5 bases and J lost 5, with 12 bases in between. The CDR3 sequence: CASSGLGGYGYTF. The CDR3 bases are TGTGCCAGCAGCGGATTGGGGGGATATGGCTACACCTTC.

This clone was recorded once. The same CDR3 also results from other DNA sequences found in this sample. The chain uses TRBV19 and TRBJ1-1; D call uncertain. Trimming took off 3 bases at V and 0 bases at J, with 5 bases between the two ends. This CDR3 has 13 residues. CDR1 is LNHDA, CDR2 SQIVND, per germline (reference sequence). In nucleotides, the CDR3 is TGTGCCAGTAGTATCAGTGTGAACACTGAAGCTTTCTTT. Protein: CASSISVNTEAFF.